This T cell receptor beta chain came from a study of T cell responses to AZD1222 COVID-19 vaccine. Findings and limits, study-wide: Reports say nearly half of spike-specific TCRs go after unmutated variant regions. When two AZD1222 doses had been given, Spike-specific TCR breadth and depth rose. Baseline serostatus was positive in only a handful of AZD1222 recipients.

Some clones are missing from TCRdb's copy, which holds only in-frame ones; the method was immunoSEQ multiplex PCR. The sample carries tens of thousands of clones, almost 90% recorded once. Germline trimming cut 6 bases from V and 5 bases from J; bases unmatched to any gene: 6. The CDR3 sequence is 13 residues long. The germline CDR1 and CDR2 sequences are LNHDA and SQIVND (reference sequence). Points on this clone: Its antigen is not identified.

Second doses at about 4 or about 12 weeks were pooled. The input for sequencing was peripheral blood, taken 28 days after the second AZD1222 dose. The source is an adult who received the AZD1222 COVID-19 vaccine. The chain recombines TRBV19 with TRBJ1-1, with TRBD1 matching 7 bases. The CDR3 sequence: CASRAGGYTEAFF. CDR3 bases: TGTGCCAGTAGAGCAGGGGGGTATACTGAAGCTTTCTTT. The full variable domain, with the rest looked up from reference TRBV19 and TRBJ1-1, is DGGITQSPKYLFRKEGQNVTLSCEQNLNHDAMYWYRQDPGQGLRLIYYSQIVNDFQKGDIAEGYSVSREKKESFPLTVTSAQKNPTAFYLCASRAGGYTEAFFGQGTRLTVV.